This T cell receptor beta chain was profiled in a study of T cells in Graves' hyperthyroidism and ophthalmopathy (dated by TCRdb to between 2018 and 2021). Describing the broader study: A discovery cohort of 95 to 100 patients, 43 with Graves' ophthalmopathy and roughly 59 with stable Graves' hyperthyroidism, was used to find distinguishing TCR V-J signatures. The paper describes TCR Vbeta CDR3 sequencing of 135 peripheral blood samples, made up of 43 ophthalmopathy patients, roughly 75 hyperthyroidism patients and around 17 progressor patients. Whether ophthalmopathy could be predicted prospectively was tested in an independent validation cohort made up of roughly 20 hyperthyroidism patients plus 17 patients who later progressed to ophthalmopathy. Following sampling, methimazole starting at 30 mg daily was given to hyperthyroidism patients, and high-dose intravenous methylprednisolone was given to ophthalmopathy patients. For training and testing, the 100 or so patients in the discovery cohort were randomly divided in a 7:3 ratio. The study also compared thyroid tissue and blood T-cell repertoires from 6 or 7 Graves' hyperthyroidism patients. Results and caveats for the whole study, not just this receptor: Ophthalmopathy was separated from stable hyperthyroidism by a 13 V-J signature model, with approximately 86% sensitivity and about 81% specificity obtained in cross-validation and 80%/75% obtained in testing. Most expanded thyroid clonotypes (frequency above 0.001) were also detected in blood, a finding suggesting that blood repertoires may reflect thyroid immune responses. No statistical method was used to set the sample size in advance, and investigators knew the group allocation. In validation, progression to ophthalmopathy was predicted by the model with about 70% sensitivity and about 72% specificity, a median of around 5.9 months before onset.

The germline V gene (reference sequence) specifies SEHNR as CDR1 and FQNEAQ as CDR2. Including cysteine and phenylalanine, the CDR3 has 14 amino acids. Of all the DNA, just the CDR3 is kept, 42 bases in frame from base 1. The trim is 4 bases for V and 9 bases for J, with a gap of 18 bases between the germline ends. Amplification of TCR beta CDR3 regions was carried out from RNA transcripts. The TCR CDR3 was subjected to a first round of RT-PCR using the HTBI primer set and the Qiagen OneStep RT-PCR kit. A second multiplex PCR round built the libraries, followed by size selection and purification. Libraries were sequenced paired-end with 100 bp reads on an Illumina HiSeq2000. The paper's data handling went like this. SOAPnuke was used to process the raw data, throwing out any read that contained adapters or uncalled bases, had a mean Phred below 15, or lacked an exact constant-primer or identifier match. High-quality paired reads were merged with COPE v1.2.5, and unique nucleotide sequences were defined as clonotypes. MiTCR v1.1 was used to align clonotypes to the IMGT TRBV, TRBD and TRBJ reference segments. Analysis was restricted to V-J combinations with a frequency above 0.0001, which covered about 99% of repertoires. The TCS score was defined as F50 (clonal expansion) divided by E x V (chaos), with BLOSUM62-based TCRdist calculated between CDR3 peptides within each V-J. Welch's t-statistics and random forest reduced fewer than 600 V-J features to some 14, which were used in a naive Bayes classifier (R e1071). TCRdb reworked the public reads: Q25 trimming with fastp, MiXCR clone assembly, productive beta chains retained. Each record represents a unique CDR3 protein, reported with the most common genes and DNA among its rows. V and J calls and clone size were set by TCRdb, not the authors. The sample contains about 560,000 distinct CDR3 sequences, just over 45% of them found a single time. The leading ten clones occupy roughly 8.2% of the sample.

A patient counted as having stable Graves' hyperthyroidism if no progression to ophthalmopathy occurred over 18 months of follow-up. The hyperthyroidism patients were between 18 and 65 years old and newly diagnosed, with a disease duration of less than 2 months. Patients with uncontrolled infections, other autoimmune diseases, pregnancy or lactation were excluded. Diagnoses relied on clinical symptoms, serum thyroxine and TRAb, thyroid ultrasound and orbital computed tomography. Total RNA was extracted using Trizol reagent, and RNA quality was assessed on an Agilent 2100 Bioanalyzer. As for this clonotype: What antigen it recognizes has not been identified. Base quality data are lacking; no much larger clone is found one base away.

The rearranged segments are TRBV7-9 and TRBJ2-5, with the D gene too uncertain to name. The source of this sequence is a woman between 18 and 29 years old with Graves' hyperthyroidism. Donor details come from another sample of the same person, matched by shared clones. The sample consisted of peripheral blood or thyroid tissue (not recorded which). CDR3 protein: CASSSTTGNQPQYF. Read as DNA, the sequence is TGTGCCAGCAGCTCGACGACGGGCAATCAGCCCCAGTACTTC.